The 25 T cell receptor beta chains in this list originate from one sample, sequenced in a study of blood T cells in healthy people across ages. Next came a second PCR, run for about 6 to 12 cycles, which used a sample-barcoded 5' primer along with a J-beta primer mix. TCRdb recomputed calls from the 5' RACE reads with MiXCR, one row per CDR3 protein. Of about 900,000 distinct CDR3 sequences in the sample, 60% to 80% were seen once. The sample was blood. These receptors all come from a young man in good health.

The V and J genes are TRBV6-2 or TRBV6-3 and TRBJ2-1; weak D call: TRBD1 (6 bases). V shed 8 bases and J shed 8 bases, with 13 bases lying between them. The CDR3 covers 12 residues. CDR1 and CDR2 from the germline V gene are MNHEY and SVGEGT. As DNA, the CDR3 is TGTGCCAGCGAGGGGGTTAGGGATGAGCAGTTCTTC. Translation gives CASEGVRDEQFF.

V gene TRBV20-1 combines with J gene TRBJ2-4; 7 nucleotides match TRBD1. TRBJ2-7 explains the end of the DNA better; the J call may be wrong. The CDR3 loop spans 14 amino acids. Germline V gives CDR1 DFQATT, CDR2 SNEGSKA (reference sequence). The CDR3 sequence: CSASPPGGAYEQYF. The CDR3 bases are TGCAGTGCTAGCCCCCCAGGGGGTGCCTACGAGCAGTACTTC.

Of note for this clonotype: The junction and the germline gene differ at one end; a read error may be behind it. The CDR3 sequence is CAGSYVPLAKNIQYF. The DNA of the CDR3 is TGTGCCGGCAGTTACGTACCCTTAGCCAAAAACATTCAGTACTTC. V gene TRBV6-5 combines with J gene TRBJ2-4; D ambiguous. The CDR3 extends over 15 amino acids. Germline V gene sequence: CDR1 MNHEY, CDR2 SVGAGI.

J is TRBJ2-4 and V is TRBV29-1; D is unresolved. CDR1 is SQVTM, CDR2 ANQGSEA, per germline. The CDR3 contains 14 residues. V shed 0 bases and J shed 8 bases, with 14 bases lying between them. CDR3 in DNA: TGCAGCGTTGAAGATCCCCGGAGCATCGACATTCAGTACTTC. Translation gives CSVEDPRSIDIQYF.

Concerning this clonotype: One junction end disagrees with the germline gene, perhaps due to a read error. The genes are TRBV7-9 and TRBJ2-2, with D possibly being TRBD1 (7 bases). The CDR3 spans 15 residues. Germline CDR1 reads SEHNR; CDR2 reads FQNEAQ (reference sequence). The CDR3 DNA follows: TGTGCCAGCAGCTGGGGCCAGGGGGACACCGGGGGGCTGTTTTTT. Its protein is CASSWGQGDTGGLFF.

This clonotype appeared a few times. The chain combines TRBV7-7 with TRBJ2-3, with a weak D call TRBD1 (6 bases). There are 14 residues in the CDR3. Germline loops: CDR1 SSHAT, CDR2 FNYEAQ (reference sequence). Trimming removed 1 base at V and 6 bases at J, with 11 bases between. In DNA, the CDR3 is TGTGCCAGCAGCTTAGTAGTGGGGGCGGATACGCAGTATTTT. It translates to CASSLVVGADTQYF.

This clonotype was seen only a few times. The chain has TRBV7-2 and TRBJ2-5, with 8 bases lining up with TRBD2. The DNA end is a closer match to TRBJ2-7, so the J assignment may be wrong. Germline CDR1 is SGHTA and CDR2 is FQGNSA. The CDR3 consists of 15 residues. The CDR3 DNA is TGTGCCAGCAGCTTCAGCGGGGGCGGGTCCTACGAGCAGTACTTC. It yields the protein CASSFSGGGSYEQYF.

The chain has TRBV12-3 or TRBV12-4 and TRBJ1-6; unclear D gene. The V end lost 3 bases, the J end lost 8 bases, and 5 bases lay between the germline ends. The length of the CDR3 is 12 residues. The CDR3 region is CASSFIYSPLHF. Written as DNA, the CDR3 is TGTGCCAGCAGTTTCATTTATTCACCCCTCCACTTT.

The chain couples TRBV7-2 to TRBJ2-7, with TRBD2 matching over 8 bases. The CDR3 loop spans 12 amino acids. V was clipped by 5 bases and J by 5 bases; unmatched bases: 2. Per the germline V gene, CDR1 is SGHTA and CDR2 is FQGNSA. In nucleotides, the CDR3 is TGTGCCAGCAGCCGGGGGGGCCACGAGCAGTACTTC. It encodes CASSRGGHEQYF.

CDR3 DNA: TGCAGCGTTGAAGATCGGAAAGGGCCAGATACGCAGTATTTT. Amino acids: CSVEDRKGPDTQYF. The chain links TRBV29-1 to TRBJ2-3; no reliable D call. V dropped 0 bases and J dropped 4 bases, with 11 bases sitting between them. Germline assignment: CDR1 SQVTM and CDR2 ANQGSEA. There are 14 residues in the CDR3.

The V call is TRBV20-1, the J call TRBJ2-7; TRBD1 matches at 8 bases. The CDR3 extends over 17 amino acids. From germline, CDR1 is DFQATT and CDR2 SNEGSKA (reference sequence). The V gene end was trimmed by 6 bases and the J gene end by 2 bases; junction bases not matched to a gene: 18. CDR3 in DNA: TGCAGTGCCCCCAGGGGGGATTACAGGGGGGCCACCTACGAGCAGTACTTC. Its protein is CSAPRGDYRGATYEQYF.

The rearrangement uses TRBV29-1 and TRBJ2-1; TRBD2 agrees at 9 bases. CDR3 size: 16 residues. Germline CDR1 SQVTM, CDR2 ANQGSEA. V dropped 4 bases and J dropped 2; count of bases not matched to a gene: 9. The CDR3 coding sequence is TGCAGCGTTGGGGCCCTAGCGGGGAAAACCTACAATGAGCAGTTCTTC. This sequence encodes CSVGALAGKTYNEQFF.

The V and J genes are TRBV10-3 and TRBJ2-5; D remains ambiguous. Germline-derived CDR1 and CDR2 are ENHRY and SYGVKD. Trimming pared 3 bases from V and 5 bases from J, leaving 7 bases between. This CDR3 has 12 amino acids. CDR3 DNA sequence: TGTGCCATCAGTGATAACTCCGAGACCCAGTACTTC. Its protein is CAISDNSETQYF.

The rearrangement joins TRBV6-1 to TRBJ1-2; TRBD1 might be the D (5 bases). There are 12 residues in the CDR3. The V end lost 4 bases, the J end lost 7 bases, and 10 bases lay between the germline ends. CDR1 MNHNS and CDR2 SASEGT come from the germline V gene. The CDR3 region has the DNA TGTGCCAGCAGTGGAGGGGCGGCTGGCTACACCTTC. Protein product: CASSGGAAGYTF.

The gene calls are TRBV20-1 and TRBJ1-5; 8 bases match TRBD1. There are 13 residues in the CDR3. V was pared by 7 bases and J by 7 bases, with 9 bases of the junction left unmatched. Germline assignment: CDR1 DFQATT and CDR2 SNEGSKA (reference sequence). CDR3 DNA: TGCAGTGTTCGTCAGGGGGCAGAGCAGCCCCAGCATTTT. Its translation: CSVRQGAEQPQHF.

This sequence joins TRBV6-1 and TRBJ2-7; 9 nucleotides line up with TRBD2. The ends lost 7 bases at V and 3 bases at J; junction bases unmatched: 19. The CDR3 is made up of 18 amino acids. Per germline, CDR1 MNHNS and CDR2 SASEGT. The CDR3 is CASTKGPPSGELVYEQYF. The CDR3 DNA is TGTGCCAGCACAAAGGGCCCCCCTAGCGGGGAATTAGTCTACGAGCAGTACTTC.

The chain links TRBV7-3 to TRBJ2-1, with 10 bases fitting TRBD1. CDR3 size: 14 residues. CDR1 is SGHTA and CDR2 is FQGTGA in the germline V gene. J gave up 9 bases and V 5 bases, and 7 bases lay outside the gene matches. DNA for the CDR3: TGTGCCAGCAGCCAGACAGGGGGCAACGGTGAGCAGTTCTTC. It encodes CASSQTGGNGEQFF.

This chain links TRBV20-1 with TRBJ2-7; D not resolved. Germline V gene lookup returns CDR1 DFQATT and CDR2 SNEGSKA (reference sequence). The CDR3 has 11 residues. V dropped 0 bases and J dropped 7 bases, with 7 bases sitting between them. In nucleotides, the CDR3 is TGCAGTGCTAGAGATCTAACTGAGCAGTACTTC. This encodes CSARDLTEQYF.

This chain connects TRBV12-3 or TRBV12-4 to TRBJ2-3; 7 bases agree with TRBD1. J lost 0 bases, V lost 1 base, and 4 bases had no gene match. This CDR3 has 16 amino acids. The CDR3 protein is CASSLGTGVSTDTQYF. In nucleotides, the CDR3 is TGTGCCAGCAGTTTAGGGACAGGAGTTAGCACAGATACGCAGTATTTT.

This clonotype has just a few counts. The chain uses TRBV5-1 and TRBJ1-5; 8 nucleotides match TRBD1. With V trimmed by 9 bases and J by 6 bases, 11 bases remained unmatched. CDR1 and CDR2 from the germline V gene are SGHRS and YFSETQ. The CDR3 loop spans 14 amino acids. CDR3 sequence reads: CATLTDREVQPQHF. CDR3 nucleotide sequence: TGCGCCACCTTGACGGACAGGGAGGTTCAGCCCCAGCATTTT.

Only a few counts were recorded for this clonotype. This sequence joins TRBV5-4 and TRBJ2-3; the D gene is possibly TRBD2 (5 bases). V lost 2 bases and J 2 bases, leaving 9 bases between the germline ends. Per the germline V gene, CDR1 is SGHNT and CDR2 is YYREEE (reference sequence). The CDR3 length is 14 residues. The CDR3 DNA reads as TGTGCCAGCAGCTTTGGACTCATCACAGATACGCAGTATTTT. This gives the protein CASSFGLITDTQYF.

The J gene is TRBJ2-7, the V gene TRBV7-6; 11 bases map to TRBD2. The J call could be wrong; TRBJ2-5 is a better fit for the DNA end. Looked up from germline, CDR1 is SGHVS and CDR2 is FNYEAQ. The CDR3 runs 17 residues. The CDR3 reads CASSLNSGGVMRETQYF. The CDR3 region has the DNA TGTGCCAGCAGCCTGAATAGCGGGGGGGTCATGAGAGAGACCCAGTACTTC.

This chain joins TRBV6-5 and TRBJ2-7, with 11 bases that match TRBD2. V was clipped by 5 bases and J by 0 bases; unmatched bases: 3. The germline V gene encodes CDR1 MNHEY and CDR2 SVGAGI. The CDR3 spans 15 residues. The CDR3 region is CASSQTSGASYEQYF. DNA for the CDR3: TGTGCCAGCAGTCAGACTAGCGGGGCCTCCTACGAGCAGTACTTC.

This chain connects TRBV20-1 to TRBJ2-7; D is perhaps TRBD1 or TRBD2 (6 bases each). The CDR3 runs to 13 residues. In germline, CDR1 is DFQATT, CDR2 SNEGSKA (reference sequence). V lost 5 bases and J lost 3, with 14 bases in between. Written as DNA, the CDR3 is TGCAGTGCTCCACGGGGGCAGGGCTACGAGCAGTACTTC. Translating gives CSAPRGQGYEQYF.

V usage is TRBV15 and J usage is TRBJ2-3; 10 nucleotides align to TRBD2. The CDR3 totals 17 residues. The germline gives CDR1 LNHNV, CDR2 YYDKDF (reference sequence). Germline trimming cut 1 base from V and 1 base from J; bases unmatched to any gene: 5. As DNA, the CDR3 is TGTGCCACCAGCAGAGGTGTAACTAGCGGGGGCACAGATACGCAGTATTTT. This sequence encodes CATSRGVTSGGTDTQYF.